This T cell receptor (beta chain) was sequenced during a study of T cell responses to AZD1222 COVID-19 vaccine. Overall study findings and caveats: Per reports, nearly half of all spike-specific TCRs target regions that are unmutated in variants. Only a handful of AZD1222 recipients, several in all, had baseline seropositivity.

TCRdb's table, derived via immunoSEQ multiplex PCR, lists solely in-frame clones and lacks some. The sample holds 60,000 to 75,000 clones, 83% seen once. The CDR3 spans 13 residues. The V end lost 0 bases, the J end lost 6 bases, and 9 bases lay between the germline ends. Germline V gene lookup returns CDR1 SGHDN and CDR2 FVKESK. A word on this clone: Its target is not known.

The sample was peripheral blood, taken 28 days after the second AZD1222 dose. This chain connects TRBV14 to TRBJ2-7; D is unclear. This clonotype originated in an adult who received the AZD1222 COVID-19 vaccine. DNA of the CDR3: TGTGCCAGCAGCCAAGAGACCTCATCCGAGCAGTACTTC. Amino acids: CASSQETSSEQYF. Together with reference TRBV14 and TRBJ2-7, the CDR3 gives the full variable domain: EAGVTQFPSHSVIEKGQTVTLRCDPISGHDNLYWYRRVMGKEIKFLLHFVKESKQDESGMPNNRFLAERTGGTYSTLKVQPAELEDSGVYFCASSQETSSEQYFGPGTRLTVT.